This TCR beta chain was observed in a study of long-term antiretroviral therapy in people with HIV. A note on this clone: What it recognizes is unknown.

Study results and limitations: For ART adherence, viral resistance and therapy changes, no data were available. In samples taken after ART, diversity increased but remained below transplant donor control levels.

Assay version v3.0 of immunoSEQ was used, and it was run at survey level. This table comes from immunoSEQ multiplex PCR, and its TCRdb copy is limited to in-frame clones, with some not included. The data show about 7,800 clones, 81% seen once. Until DNA extraction, the samples held between about 1-10 million cryopreserved PBMC. The germline gives CDR1 LNHDA, CDR2 SQIVND (reference sequence). Unmatched junction bases numbered 5, after V lost 9 bases and J lost 0 bases. The length of the CDR3 is 15 residues. The rearrangement uses TRBV19 and TRBJ1-6, with 7 bases matching TRBD1. The TCR sequence derives from a middle-aged man with HIV. Sequencing was performed on unsorted PBMCs, taken around 2.7 years before starting antiretroviral therapy. The CDR3 region has the DNA TGTGCCAGCAGGGGGATAAGCTCCTATAATTCACCCCTCCACTTT. Amino acid sequence: CASRGISSYNSPLHF.